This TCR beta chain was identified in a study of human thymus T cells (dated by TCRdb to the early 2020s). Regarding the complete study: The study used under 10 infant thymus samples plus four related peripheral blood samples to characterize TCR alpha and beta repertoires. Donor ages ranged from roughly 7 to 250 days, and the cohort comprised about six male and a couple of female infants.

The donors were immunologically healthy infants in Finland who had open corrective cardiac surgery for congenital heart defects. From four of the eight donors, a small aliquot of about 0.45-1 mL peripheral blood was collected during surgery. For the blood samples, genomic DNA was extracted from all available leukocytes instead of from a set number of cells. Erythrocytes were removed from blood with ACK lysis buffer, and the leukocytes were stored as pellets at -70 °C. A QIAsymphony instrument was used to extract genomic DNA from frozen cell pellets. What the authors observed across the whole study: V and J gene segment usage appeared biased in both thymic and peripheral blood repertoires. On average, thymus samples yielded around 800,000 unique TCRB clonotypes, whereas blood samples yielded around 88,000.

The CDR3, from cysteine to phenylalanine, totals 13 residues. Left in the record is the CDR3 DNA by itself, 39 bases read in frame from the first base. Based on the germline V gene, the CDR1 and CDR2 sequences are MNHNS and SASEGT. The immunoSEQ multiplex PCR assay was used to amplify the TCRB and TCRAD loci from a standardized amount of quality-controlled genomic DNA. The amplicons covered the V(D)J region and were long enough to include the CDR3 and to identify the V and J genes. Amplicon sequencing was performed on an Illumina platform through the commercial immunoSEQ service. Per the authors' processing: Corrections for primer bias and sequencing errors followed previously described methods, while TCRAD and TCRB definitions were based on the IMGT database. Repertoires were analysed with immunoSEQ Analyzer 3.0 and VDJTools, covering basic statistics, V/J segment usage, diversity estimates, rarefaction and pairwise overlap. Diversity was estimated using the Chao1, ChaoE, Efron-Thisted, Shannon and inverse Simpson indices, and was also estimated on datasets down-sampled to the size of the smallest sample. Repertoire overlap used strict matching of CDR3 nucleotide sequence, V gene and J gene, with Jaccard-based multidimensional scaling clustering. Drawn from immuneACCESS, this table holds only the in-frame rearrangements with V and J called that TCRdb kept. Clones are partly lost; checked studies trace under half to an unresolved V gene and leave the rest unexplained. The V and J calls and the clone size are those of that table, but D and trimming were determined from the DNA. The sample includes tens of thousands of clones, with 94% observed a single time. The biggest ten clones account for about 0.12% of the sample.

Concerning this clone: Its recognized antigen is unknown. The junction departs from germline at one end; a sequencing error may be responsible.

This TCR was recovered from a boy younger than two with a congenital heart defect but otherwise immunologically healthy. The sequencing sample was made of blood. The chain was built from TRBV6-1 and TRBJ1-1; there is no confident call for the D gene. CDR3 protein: CASSVLGDGETFF. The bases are TGTGCCAGCAGTGTATTAGGTGATGGTGAAACTTTCTTT.